What follows is one T cell receptor beta chain and its context. Its target is unknown. Per the germline V gene, CDR1 is SGHRS and CDR2 is YFSETQ. The CDR3 is 17 amino acids. V was shortened by 0 bases and J by 8 bases, with 18 bases between the two germline ends. This sample stems from a study of OX40 agonist ivuxolimab in advanced cancers. The wider study: Partial responses occurred in three patients (one hepatocellular carcinoma, two cutaneous melanoma). Study findings and constraints: CD4+ and CD8+ blood T cells expanded clonally by week 6 at 0.1 to 3.0 mg/kg. The study found that CD8+ T cells averaged more expanded clones than CD4+.

Sequenced by immunoSEQ multiplex PCR; TCRdb stores in-frame clones only, minus some. The sample includes 65,000 to 85,000 clones, 86% of them seen just once. The investigators sampled blood at baseline, at cycle 4 day 1, and at cycle 7 day 1. The sequencing used CD4+ or CD8+ T cells sorted from blood, collected in a trial of the OX40 agonist ivuxolimab. The rearrangement uses TRBV5-1 and TRBJ1-6; possible D gene TRBD1, 6 bases. This sequence originates from an adult with an advanced solid tumor such as melanoma, head and neck, liver or kidney cancer. The CDR3 coding sequence is TGCGCCAGCAGCTTGGAGGGCAGGGGAAGAGGCCATTCACCCCTCCACTTT. Amino acids: CASSLEGRGRGHSPLHF.